What follows is one T cell receptor (beta chain) and its context. This clonotype was picked up a small number of times. The target of this receptor is not known. Within one base of it there is no much larger clone, and no base qualities were kept. The record originates from a study of T-cell memory formation after mild COVID-19 listed by TCRdb under 2021. Concerning the study at large: Most TCR sequence clusters were specific to one of the two donors. Two young, previously healthy adult volunteers, one female and one male, were included in the cohort. T-cell clones expanding and contracting after mild COVID-19 in a couple of donors were tracked by longitudinal TCRalpha and TCRbeta repertoire sequencing.

Here is what the overall study found, with its caveats: The second-wave clones that peaked on day 37 were not confirmed to be SARS-CoV-2 specific. The detection of some responding clones in pre-infection memory suggests that pre-existing cross-reactive memory T cells joined the SARS-CoV-2 response. Only a couple of mild cases were covered in the study, and larger cohorts including severe cases with pre-infection samples were considered necessary. Contracting CD4+ clones were found mainly in CM and EM memory subsets, while CD8+ clones were enriched in EMRA. Clones contracting from day 15 to 85 had balanced CD4/CD8 phenotypes, while a second wave expanding from day 15 to 37 was biased towards CD4+.

Including the terminal cysteine and phenylalanine, the CDR3 comprises 17 residues. The CDR3 DNA has 51 bases and is translated from base 1. Via the germline V gene, CDR1 is MNHEY and CDR2 SVGAGI. Trimming takes 8 bases off V and 0 bases off J; junction bases not matched to a gene: 12. PBMCs were isolated by Ficoll-Paque density gradient centrifugation. Sequencing was performed on an Illumina NovaSeq 6000. TCRalpha and TCRbeta cDNA libraries were built by 5'RACE with constant-segment primers, adding sample barcodes and unique molecular identifiers. RNA was extracted from every sample with Trizol reagent. Library amplification was performed in two PCR steps, and a second sample barcode and Illumina TruSeq adapters were introduced in the second step. Libraries were sequenced on an Illumina NovaSeq with 2 x 150 bp paired-end reads. Per the source publication's procedure: With migec v1.2.7, reads were demultiplexed and then collapsed into UMI-guided consensus sequences. Using mixcr v2.1.11, UMI consensuses were aligned to TRA and TRB V and J templates and then assembled into clonotypes. A clonotype was counted as expanded or contracted only when both edgeR and NoisET called the clonotype significant, with the noise models trained on biological replicates. For edgeR calls, the cutoffs were a false discovery rate-adjusted p below 0.01 and a log2 fold-change threshold of 1. PCA with hierarchical clustering of max-normalized trajectories of the 1000 most abundant clonotypes was used as exploratory dynamics analysis. Separately sequenced CD4+ and CD8+ repertoires were used to assign the CD4 or CD8 phenotype of responding clones. Through fastp at Q25 and MiXCR, TCRdb rebuilt clones from the public reads, retaining in-frame beta chains. Merged by CDR3 protein, the rows form single entries marked with the most common genes and DNA. For this entry, the V and J calls and clone size follow TCRdb and not the study's own pipeline. This sample gives around 300,000 distinct CDR3 sequences in total; approximately 18% of them show up just once. 20% to 25% of the sample lies in the top ten.

Sequenced: PBMCs or a T cell subset sorted from them (not recorded which). Here the chain combines TRBV6-5 and TRBJ2-2; 7 bases in between match TRBD2. This sequence was found in a man aged 18 to 30 who had mild COVID-19 (a few samples of this study predate the infection). The sample titles of this study are shuffled in the database, so cell type and time point are left out; the donor was told from shared clones. CDR3 loop: CASAVKAGEANTGELFF. The nucleotides read TGTGCCAGCGCCGTGAAGGCGGGGGAAGCGAACACCGGGGAGCTGTTTTTT.